Here is one T cell receptor (beta chain) with its context. This record belongs to a study of blood T cell repertoires in COVID-19. For the study at large: Sites in the United States, Italy and Spain provided acute and convalescent COVID-19 samples. In each case, the material was cDNA or gDNA derived from T cells, B-cell-depleted T cells, or PBMCs.

As handled by the study authors: Estimated nucleated cell counts came from reference gene primer amplification. Repertoires were generated with immunoSEQ multiplex PCR, while TCRdb's copy carries only in-frame clones and drops some. The V and J calls and the clone size are those of that table, but D and trimming were determined from the DNA. The top ten clones hold roughly 6% of a sample with 65,000 to 90,000 clones, approximately 80% of them seen once. Germline CDR1 is SGHRS and CDR2 is YFSETQ. V was pared by 0 bases and J by 9 bases, with 10 bases between. The CDR3 contains 13 residues. The source is a woman aged 60 to 75 with acute or convalescent COVID-19. Sequencing was done on a sample of peripheral blood. The chain employs TRBV5-1 and TRBJ2-1; no definite D call. CDR3 residues: CASSLARSGEQFF. For the CDR3, the DNA is TGCGCCAGCAGCTTGGCCCGGTCGGGTGAGCAGTTCTTC.